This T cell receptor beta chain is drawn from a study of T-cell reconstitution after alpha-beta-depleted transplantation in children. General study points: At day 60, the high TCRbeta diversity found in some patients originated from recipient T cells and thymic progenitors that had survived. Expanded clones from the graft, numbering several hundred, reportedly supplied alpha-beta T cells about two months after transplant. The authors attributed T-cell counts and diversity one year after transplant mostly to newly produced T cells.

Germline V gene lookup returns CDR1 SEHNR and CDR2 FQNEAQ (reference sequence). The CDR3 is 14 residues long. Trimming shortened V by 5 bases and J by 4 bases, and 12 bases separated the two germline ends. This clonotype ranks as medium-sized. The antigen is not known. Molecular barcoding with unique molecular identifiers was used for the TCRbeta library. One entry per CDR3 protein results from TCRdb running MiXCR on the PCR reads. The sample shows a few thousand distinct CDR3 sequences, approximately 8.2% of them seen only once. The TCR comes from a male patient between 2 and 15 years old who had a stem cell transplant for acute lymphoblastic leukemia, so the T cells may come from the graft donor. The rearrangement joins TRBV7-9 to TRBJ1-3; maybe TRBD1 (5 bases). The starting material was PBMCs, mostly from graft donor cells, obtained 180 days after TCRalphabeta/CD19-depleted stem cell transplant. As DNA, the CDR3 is TGTGCCAGCAGCCTAGGGGAATTCGGAAACACCATATATTTT. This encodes CASSLGEFGNTIYF.